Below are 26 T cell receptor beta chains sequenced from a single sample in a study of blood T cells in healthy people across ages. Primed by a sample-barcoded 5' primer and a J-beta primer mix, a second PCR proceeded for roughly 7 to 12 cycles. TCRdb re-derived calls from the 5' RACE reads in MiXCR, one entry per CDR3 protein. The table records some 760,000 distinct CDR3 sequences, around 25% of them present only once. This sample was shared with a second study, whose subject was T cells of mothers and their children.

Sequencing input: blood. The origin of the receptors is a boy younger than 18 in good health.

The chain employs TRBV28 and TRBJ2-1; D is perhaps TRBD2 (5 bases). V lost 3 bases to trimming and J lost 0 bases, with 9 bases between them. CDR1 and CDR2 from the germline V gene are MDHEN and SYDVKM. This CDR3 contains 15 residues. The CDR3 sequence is CASSLHGDSYNEQFF. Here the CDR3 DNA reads TGTGCCAGCAGTTTGCACGGGGACTCCTACAATGAGCAGTTCTTC.

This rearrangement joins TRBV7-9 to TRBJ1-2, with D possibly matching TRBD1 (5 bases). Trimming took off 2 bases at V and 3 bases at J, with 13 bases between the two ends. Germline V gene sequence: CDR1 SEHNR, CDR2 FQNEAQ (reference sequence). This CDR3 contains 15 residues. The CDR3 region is CASSLFGAEDYGYTF. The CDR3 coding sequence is TGTGCCAGCAGCTTATTCGGGGCGGAGGACTATGGCTACACCTTC.

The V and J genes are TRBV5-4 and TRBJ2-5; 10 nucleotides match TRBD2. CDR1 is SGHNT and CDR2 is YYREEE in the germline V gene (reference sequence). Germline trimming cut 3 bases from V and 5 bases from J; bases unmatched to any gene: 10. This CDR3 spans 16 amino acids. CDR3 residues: CASSSPSGGGRETQYF. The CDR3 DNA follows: TGTGCCAGCAGCTCTCCTAGCGGGGGCGGACGGGAGACCCAGTACTTC.

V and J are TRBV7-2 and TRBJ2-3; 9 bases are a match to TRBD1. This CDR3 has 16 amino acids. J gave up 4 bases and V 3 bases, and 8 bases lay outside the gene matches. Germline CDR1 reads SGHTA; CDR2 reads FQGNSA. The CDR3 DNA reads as TGTGCCAGCAGCTTCACAGGGGGCGCGGCAGCAGATACGCAGTATTTT. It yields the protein CASSFTGGAAADTQYF.

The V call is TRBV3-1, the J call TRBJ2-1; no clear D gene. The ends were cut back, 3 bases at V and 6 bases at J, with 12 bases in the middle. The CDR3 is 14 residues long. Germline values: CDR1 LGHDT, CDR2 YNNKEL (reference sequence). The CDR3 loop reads CASSHSISGNEQFF. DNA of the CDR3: TGTGCCAGCAGCCACAGTATCTCGGGCAATGAGCAGTTCTTC.

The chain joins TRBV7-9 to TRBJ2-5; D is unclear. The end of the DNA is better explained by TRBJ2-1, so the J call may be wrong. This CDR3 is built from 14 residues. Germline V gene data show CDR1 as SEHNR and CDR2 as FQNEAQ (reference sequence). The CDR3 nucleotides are TGTGCCAGCAGCCCGAACGATATGGGCGATGAGCAGTTCTTC. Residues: CASSPNDMGDEQFF.

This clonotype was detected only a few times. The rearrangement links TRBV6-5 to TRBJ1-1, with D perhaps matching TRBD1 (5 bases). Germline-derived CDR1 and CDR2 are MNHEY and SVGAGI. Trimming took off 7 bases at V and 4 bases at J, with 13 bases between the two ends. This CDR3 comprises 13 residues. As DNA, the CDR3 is TGTGCCAGCAAAGTCGGGGCTGGCACTGAAGCTTTCTTT. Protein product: CASKVGAGTEAFF.

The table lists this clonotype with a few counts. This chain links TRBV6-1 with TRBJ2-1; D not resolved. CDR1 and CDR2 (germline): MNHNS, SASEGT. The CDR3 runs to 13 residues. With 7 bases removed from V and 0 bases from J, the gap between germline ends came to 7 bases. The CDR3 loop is CASTVSSYNEQFF. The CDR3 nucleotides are TGTGCCAGCACGGTCAGCTCCTACAATGAGCAGTTCTTC.

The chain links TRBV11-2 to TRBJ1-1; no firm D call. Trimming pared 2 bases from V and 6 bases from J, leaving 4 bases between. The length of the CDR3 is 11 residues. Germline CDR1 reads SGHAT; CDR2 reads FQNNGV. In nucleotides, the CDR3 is TGTGCCAGCAGCTTAATGTCTGAAGCTTTCTTT. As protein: CASSLMSEAFF.

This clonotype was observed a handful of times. For the CDR3, the DNA is TGTGCCAGCAGCTTATCTGGGGGAACCAAAAACATTCAGTACTTC. It translates to CASSLSGGTKNIQYF. V gene TRBV7-8 combines with J gene TRBJ2-4; TRBD1 or TRBD2 may be the D gene (5 bases each). Trimming stripped 2 bases from V and 2 bases from J, with 10 bases between. This CDR3 is 15 amino acids long. CDR1 and CDR2 from the germline V gene are SGHVS and FQNEAQ.

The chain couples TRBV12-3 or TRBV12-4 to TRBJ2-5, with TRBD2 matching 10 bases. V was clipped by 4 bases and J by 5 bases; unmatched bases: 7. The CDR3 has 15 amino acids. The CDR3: CASSYRAGGAETQYF. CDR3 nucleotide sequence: TGTGCCAGCAGTTATCGAGCGGGAGGGGCGGAGACCCAGTACTTC.

The CDR3 DNA is TGTGCCAGCAGCTTAAGGACCCTGGGCGACTATGGCTACACCTTC. Its protein product is CASSLRTLGDYGYTF. This chain links TRBV7-2 with TRBJ1-2; D gene uncertain. Looked up from germline, CDR1 is SGHTA and CDR2 is FQGNSA. This CDR3 contains 15 residues. Trimming stripped 2 bases from V and 3 bases from J, with 13 bases between. Variable domain in full (rest from reference TRBV7-2 and TRBJ1-2): GAGVSQSPSNKVTEKGKDVELRCDPISGHTALYWYRQSLGQGLEFLIYFQGNSAPDKSGLPSDRFSAERTGGSVSTLTIQRTQQEDSAVYLCASSLRTLGDYGYTFGSGTRLTVV.

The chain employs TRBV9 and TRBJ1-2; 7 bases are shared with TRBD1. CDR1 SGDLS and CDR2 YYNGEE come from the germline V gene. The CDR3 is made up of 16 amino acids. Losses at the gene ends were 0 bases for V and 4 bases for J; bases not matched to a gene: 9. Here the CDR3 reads CASSVAGAGGTYGYTF. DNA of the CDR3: TGTGCCAGCAGCGTAGCCGGGGCAGGGGGTACCTATGGCTACACCTTC.

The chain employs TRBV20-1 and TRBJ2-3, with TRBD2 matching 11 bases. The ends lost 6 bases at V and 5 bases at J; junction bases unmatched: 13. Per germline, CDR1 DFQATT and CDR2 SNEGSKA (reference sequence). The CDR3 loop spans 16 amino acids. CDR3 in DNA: TGCAGTGCAAATCCCCGACTAGCGGGGTCCGAAGATACGCAGTATTTT. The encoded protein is CSANPRLAGSEDTQYF.

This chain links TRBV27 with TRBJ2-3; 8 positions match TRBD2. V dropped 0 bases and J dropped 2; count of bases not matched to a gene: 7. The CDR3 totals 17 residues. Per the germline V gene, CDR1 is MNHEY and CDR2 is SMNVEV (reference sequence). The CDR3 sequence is CASSLSLTSGATDTQYF. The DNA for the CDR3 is TGTGCCAGCAGTTTATCGCTCACTAGCGGAGCCACAGATACGCAGTATTTT.

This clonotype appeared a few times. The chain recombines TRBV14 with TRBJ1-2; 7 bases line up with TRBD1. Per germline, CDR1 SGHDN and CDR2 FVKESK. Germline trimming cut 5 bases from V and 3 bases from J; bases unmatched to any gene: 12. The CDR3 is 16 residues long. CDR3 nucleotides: TGTGCCAGCAGCATTTCAGGACAGGACCCCCACTATGGCTACACCTTC. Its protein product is CASSISGQDPHYGYTF.

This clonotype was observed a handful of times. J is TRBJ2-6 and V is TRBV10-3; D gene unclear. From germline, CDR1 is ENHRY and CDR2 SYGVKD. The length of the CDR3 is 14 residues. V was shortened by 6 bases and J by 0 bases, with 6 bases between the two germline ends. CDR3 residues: CAISGVSGANVLTF. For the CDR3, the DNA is TGTGCCATCAGCGGAGTCTCTGGGGCCAACGTCCTGACTTTC.

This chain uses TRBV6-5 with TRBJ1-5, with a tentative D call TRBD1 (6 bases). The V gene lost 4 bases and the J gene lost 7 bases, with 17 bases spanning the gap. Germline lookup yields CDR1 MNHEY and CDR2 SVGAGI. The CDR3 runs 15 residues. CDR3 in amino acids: CASSSEQGGQQPQHF. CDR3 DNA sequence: TGTGCCAGCAGTTCCGAACAGGGAGGTCAGCAGCCCCAGCATTTT.

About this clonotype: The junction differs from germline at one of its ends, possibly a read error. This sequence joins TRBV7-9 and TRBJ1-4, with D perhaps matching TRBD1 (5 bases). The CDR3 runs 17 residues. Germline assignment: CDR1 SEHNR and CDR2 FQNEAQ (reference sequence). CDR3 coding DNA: TGTGCCAGCAGCTTAAACTACGCGCTGGGGGGAAGTGAAAAACTGCTTTTT. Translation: CASSLNYALGGSEKLLF.

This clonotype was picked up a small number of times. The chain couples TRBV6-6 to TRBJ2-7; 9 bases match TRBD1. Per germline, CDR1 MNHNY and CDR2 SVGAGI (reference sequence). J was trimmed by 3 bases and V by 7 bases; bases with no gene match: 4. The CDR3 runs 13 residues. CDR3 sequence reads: CASTNRGLYEQYF. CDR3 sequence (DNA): TGTGCCAGCACCAACAGGGGGCTCTACGAGCAGTACTTC.

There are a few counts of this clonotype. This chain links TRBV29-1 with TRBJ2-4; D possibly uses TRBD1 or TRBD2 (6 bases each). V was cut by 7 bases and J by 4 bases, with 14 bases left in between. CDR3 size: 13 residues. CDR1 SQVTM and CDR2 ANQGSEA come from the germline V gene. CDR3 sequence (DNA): TGCAGCGCAGGAGGGGGACAAAAAAACATTCAGTACTTC. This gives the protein CSAGGGQKNIQYF.

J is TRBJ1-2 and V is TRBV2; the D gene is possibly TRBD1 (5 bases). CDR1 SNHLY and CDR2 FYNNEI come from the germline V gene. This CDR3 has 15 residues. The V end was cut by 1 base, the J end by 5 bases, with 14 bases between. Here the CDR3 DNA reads TGTGCCAGCAGTGAAGGCGCAGGGTCGGTTTATGGCTACACCTTC. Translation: CASSEGAGSVYGYTF.

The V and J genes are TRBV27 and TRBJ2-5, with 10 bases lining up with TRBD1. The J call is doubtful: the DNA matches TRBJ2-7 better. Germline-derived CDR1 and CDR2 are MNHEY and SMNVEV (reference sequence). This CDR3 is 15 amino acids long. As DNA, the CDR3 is TGTGCCAGCAGTCCGGGACAGGGGACCGCCTACGAGCAGTACTTC. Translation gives CASSPGQGTAYEQYF.

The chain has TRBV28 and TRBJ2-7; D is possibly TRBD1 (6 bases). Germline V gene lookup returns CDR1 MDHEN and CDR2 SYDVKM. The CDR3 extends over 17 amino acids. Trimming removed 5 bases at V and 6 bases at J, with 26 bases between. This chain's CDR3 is CASSPPGGGMVRSEQYF. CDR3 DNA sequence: TGTGCCAGCAGTCCGCCGGGTGGGGGCATGGTCCGAAGCGAGCAGTACTTC.

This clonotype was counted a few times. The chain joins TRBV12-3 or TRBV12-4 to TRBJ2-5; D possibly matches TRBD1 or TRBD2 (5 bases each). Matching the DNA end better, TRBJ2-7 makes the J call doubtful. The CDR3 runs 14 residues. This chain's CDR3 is CASSSSREYHEQYF. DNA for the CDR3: TGTGCCAGCAGCTCCTCCAGGGAGTACCACGAGCAGTACTTC.

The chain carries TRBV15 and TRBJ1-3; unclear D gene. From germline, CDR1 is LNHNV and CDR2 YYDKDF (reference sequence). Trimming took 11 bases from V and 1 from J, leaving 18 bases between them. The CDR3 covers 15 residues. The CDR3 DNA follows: TGTGCCGGCTGGGAACGGGAACAGTCTGGAAACACCATATATTTT. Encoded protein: CAGWEREQSGNTIYF. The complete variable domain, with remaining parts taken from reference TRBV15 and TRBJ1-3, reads DAMVIQNPRYQVTQFGKPVTLSCSQTLNHNVMYWYQQKSSQAPKLLFHYYDKDFNNEADTPDNFQSRRPNTSFCFLDIRSPGLGDTAMYLCAGWEREQSGNTIYFGEGSWLTVV.